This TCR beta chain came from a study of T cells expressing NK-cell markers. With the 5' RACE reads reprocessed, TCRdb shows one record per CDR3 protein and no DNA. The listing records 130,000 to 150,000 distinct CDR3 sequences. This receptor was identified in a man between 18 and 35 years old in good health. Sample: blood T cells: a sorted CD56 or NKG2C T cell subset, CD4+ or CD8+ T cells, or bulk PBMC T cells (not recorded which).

The CDR3 reads CASSLTGRTGELFF. The chain uses TRBV5-1 and TRBJ2-2; TCRdb returns TRBD1, unconfirmable since there is no DNA. The CDR3 spans 14 residues. Germline V gene sequence: CDR1 SGHRS, CDR2 YFSETQ.